A selection of T cell receptor beta chains follows, all from one sample in a study of Graves' ophthalmopathy and Graves' hyperthyroidism. TCRdb redid the calling of the multiplex PCR reads with MiXCR, one entry per CDR3 protein. The table records 350,000 to 400,000 distinct CDR3 sequences, around 16% of them present only once. Specimen: peripheral blood. The origin of the receptors is a young woman with Graves' ophthalmopathy. Both conserved end residues are part of each CDR3. D genes are given only for firm matches. Clone size appears in some rows only: once, few, many, or a class for an expanded clone.

V	J	size	D	DNA	CDR3
TRBV12-3/TRBV12-4	TRBJ1-1	NA	TRBD1	TGTGCCAGCAGTTTATCTGCAGGGGGCGCGGGCACTGAAGCTTTCTTT	CASSLSAGGAGTEAFF
TRBV6-1	TRBJ2-5	many	NA	TGTGCCAGCAGAACGAGAGTAGGGACCCAGTACTTC	CASRTRVGTQYF
TRBV29-1	TRBJ1-5	NA	NA	TGCAGCGTTGGGGGCACACTAAATCAGCCCCAGCATTTT	CSVGGTLNQPQHF
TRBV28	TRBJ1-6	many	NA	TGTGCCGGCAGTCCTACCCCCAGTTCACCCCTCCACTTT	CAGSPTPSSPLHF
TRBV4-2	TRBJ1-1	NA	NA	TGTGCCAGCAGCCAAGCGGTGGACTTAACTGAAGCTTTCTTT	CASSQAVDLTEAFF
TRBV7-2	TRBJ2-2	many	NA	TGTGCCAGCAGCCCCCAGTCCGGGGAGCTGTTTTTT	CASSPQSGELFF
TRBV12-5	TRBJ1-1	many	TRBD1	TGTGCTAGTCACCCCGGGACAGGGCCTAATTTGAACACTGAAGCTTTCTTT	CASHPGTGPNLNTEAFF
TRBV6-2/TRBV6-3	TRBJ2-7	many	NA	TGTGCCAGCACTCCGAACGGTGCTACTTACGAGCAGTACTTC	CASTPNGATYEQYF
TRBV28	TRBJ1-5	many	NA	TGTGCCAGCACCGACAGGTCCCGCAATCAGCCCCAGCATTTT	CASTDRSRNQPQHF
TRBV20-1	TRBJ2-5	many	NA	TGCAGTGCTAGCGGAGATCCGGAAGAGACCCAGTACTTC	CSASGDPEETQYF
TRBV11-3	TRBJ2-5	many	NA	TGTGCCAGCAGCTTATGGGAAGGACAGACCCAGTACTTC	CASSLWEGQTQYF
TRBV12-3/TRBV12-4	TRBJ2-7	few	TRBD1	TGTGCCAGCAGTTTAGGGGGACAGCCCTCCTACGAGCAGTACTTC	CASSLGGQPSYEQYF
TRBV28	TRBJ1-1	NA	TRBD1	TGTGCCAGCAGGGAGACAGGGGGCATGTACACTGAAGCTTTCTTT	CASRETGGMYTEAFF
TRBV20-1	TRBJ1-1	many	NA	TGCAGTGCGAATATGGGGCAGTTTGAAGCTTTCTTT	CSANMGQFEAFF
TRBV28	TRBJ2-7	many	TRBD1	TGTGCCAGCAGTTTAGACCCCCCGGGGCAGGGGGTGGGCCCCTACGAGCAGTACTTC	CASSLDPPGQGVGPYEQYF
TRBV13	TRBJ2-7	many	TRBD1	TGTGCCAGCAGCTGGGTCAGCCGGGACAGTTCCTACGAGCAGTACTTC	CASSWVSRDSSYEQYF
TRBV28	TRBJ2-7	many	NA	TGTGCCAGCAGTTTTCTTGGTCTCGAGCAGTACTTC	CASSFLGLEQYF
TRBV7-2	TRBJ2-7	many	NA	TGTGCCAGCAGCTTAGCCCAGGGATTAACGTACGAGCAGTACTTC	CASSLAQGLTYEQYF
TRBV6-2/TRBV6-3	TRBJ1-2	NA	TRBD1	TGTGCCAGCAGTTACCCCGGGACAGGCAACTATGGCTACACCTTC	CASSYPGTGNYGYTF
TRBV12-3/TRBV12-4	TRBJ1-1	many	NA	TGTGCCAGCACCCCGGGGCGGCGGGGTTCGAACACTGAAGCTTTCTTT	CASTPGRRGSNTEAFF
TRBV7-2	TRBJ2-4	many	NA	TGTGCCAGCAGCTCCAGACTCGGAGCCAAAAACATTCAGTACTTC	CASSSRLGAKNIQYF
TRBV6-5	TRBJ2-7	many	NA	TGTGCCAGCAGTTTTGGACAGACTTCGAGCTCCTACGAGCAGTACTTC	CASSFGQTSSSYEQYF
TRBV3-1	TRBJ1-3	many	NA	TGTGCCAGCAGCCAAGCCACTTATGGAAACACCATATATTTT	CASSQATYGNTIYF
TRBV11-3	TRBJ1-1	many	NA	TGTGCCAGCAGCTTAGGTAAGCAGGCCAACACTGAAGCTTTCTTT	CASSLGKQANTEAFF
TRBV7-2	TRBJ1-6	NA	NA	TGTGCCAGCAGCTTGGGGGGCAAGCCACCCCTCCACTTT	CASSLGGKPPLHF
TRBV15	TRBJ2-7	NA	TRBD1	TGTGCCACCAGCCAGGGACAGGGCAACGAGCAGTACTTC	CATSQGQGNEQYF
TRBV24-1	TRBJ1-2	many	NA	TGTGCCACCAGTGACCCCCCCGGGACGAAATCCTATGGCTACACCTTC	CATSDPPGTKSYGYTF
TRBV30	TRBJ2-7	many	NA	TGTGCCTGGAGTGTCGGCGGGGGCGTCTACGAGCAGTACTTC	CAWSVGGGVYEQYF
TRBV28	TRBJ1-2	many	NA	TGTGCCAGCAGCCTTTTATCACAATATGGCTACACCTTC	CASSLLSQYGYTF
TRBV7-2	TRBJ2-7	many	TRBD1	TGTGCCAGCAGCTGGACAGGGACCTACGAGCAGTACTTC	CASSWTGTYEQYF
TRBV4-2	TRBJ1-1	many	NA	TGTGCCAGCAGCCAAGATCGTAGGATGAACACTGAAGCTTTCTTT	CASSQDRRMNTEAFF
TRBV2	TRBJ2-7	many	TRBD1	TGTGCCAGCAGCGGACCGGGACAGGGATTCTACGAGCAGTACTTC	CASSGPGQGFYEQYF
TRBV28	TRBJ2-7	NA	NA	TGTGCCAGCAGTACCTACAGGGATGGAGAGCAGTACTTC	CASSTYRDGEQYF
TRBV6-2/TRBV6-3	TRBJ1-2	many	NA	TGTGCCAGCAGTTCTCTCCCCGCCTATGGCTACACCTTC	CASSSLPAYGYTF
TRBV12-3/TRBV12-4	TRBJ1-2	many	NA	TGTGCCAGCAGTTTAGCCGCCTCGCCGGGCGCTGGCTACACCTTC	CASSLAASPGAGYTF
TRBV27	TRBJ1-3	many	NA	TGTGCCAGCAGTTTGGGACATCCCTCTGGAAACACCATATATTTT	CASSLGHPSGNTIYF
TRBV20-1	TRBJ2-2	many	TRBD2	TGCAGTGCTCGGACTAGCGGGAGAGGTCCTTCCGGGGAGCTGTTTTTT	CSARTSGRGPSGELFF
TRBV4-3	TRBJ1-6	many	TRBD1	TGCGCCAGCAGCCAAGATCGACAGGGCAATTCACCCCTCCACTTT	CASSQDRQGNSPLHF
TRBV12-3/TRBV12-4	TRBJ1-5	many	NA	TGTGCCAGCAGTTTAACCGACGGACTGCCCGAGCCCCAGCATTTT	CASSLTDGLPEPQHF
TRBV25-1	TRBJ2-5	NA	NA	TGTGCCAGCAGGGGACACCTTGGGGAGACCCAGTACTTC	CASRGHLGETQYF
TRBV28	TRBJ2-7	many	NA	TGTGCCAGCAGTTTGTACGGGTACGAGCAGTACTTC	CASSLYGYEQYF
TRBV4-3	TRBJ1-3	NA	TRBD1	TGCGCCAGCAGCCCCGGGACAGGGGAAAGGAACACCATATATTTT	CASSPGTGERNTIYF
TRBV15	TRBJ1-5	NA	NA	TGTGCCACCAGCAGAGTAGGGGGTTCACAGCCCCAGCATTTT	CATSRVGGSQPQHF
TRBV6-5	TRBJ2-2	NA	TRBD2	TGTGCCAGCAGTTACGGGTCTAGCGGGAGGGCCACCGGGGAGCTGTTTTTT	CASSYGSSGRATGELFF
TRBV27	TRBJ2-7	many	NA	TGTGCCAGCAGTACCGGGTCCAGGGAGCAGTACTTC	CASSTGSREQYF
TRBV6-2/TRBV6-3	TRBJ2-7	many	TRBD1	TGTGCCAGCAGTTACGAAGGGACAGGAGCCCACGAGCAGTACTTC	CASSYEGTGAHEQYF
TRBV6-6	TRBJ1-1	many	TRBD1	TGTGCCAGCAATCTGGGACAGGGCGCAGGAAGGTACTCGAACACTGAAGCTTTCTTT	CASNLGQGAGRYSNTEAFF
TRBV30	TRBJ2-2	NA	NA	TGTGCCTGCCCCTGGGGTAGCGGAACCGGGGAGCTGTTTTTT	CACPWGSGTGELFF
TRBV12-3/TRBV12-4	TRBJ2-3	many	NA	TGTGCCAGCAGTTTGAGGGGACGAACAGATACGCAGTATTTT	CASSLRGRTDTQYF
TRBV15	TRBJ1-5	many	NA	TGTGCCACCAGCAGAGTTGCAGAGGGGGCCCAGCATTTT	CATSRVAEGAQHF
TRBV2	TRBJ2-7	many	NA	TGTGCCAGCGGGGGTATAGTCCCTCTTGACGAGCAGTACTTC	CASGGIVPLDEQYF
TRBV27	TRBJ2-7	many	NA	TGTGCCAGCAGTTTCTCGCCCGGGACAAGGTTCTACGAGCAGTACTTC	CASSFSPGTRFYEQYF
TRBV6-2/TRBV6-3	TRBJ2-7	many	TRBD1	TGTGCCAGCAAACGGGACAGGTCGGGCAGCGAGCAGTACTTC	CASKRDRSGSEQYF
TRBV9	TRBJ2-7	many	TRBD2	TGTGCCAGCAGCGGGGAACCGCGGGAGAGACACTACGAGCAGTACTTC	CASSGEPRERHYEQYF
TRBV2	TRBJ2-3	many	NA	TGTGCCAGCAGTATGGTCCTCAGCACAGATACGCAGTATTTT	CASSMVLSTDTQYF
TRBV28	TRBJ2-5	NA	NA	TGTGCCAGCAGTACCCCGGTAGAGACCCAGTACTTC	CASSTPVETQYF
TRBV9	TRBJ1-2	many	NA	TGTGCCAGCAGCGTAGCTACTTGGGGGACATTCAATGGCTACACCTTC	CASSVATWGTFNGYTF